The T cell receptor (beta chain) described here comes from a study of blood T cell repertoires in COVID-19 (TCRdb year 2020). General notes on the study: Collaborator samples came from the United States, Italy and Spain and covered acute and convalescent phases of COVID-19. HLA class I and class II types, where available, came from metadata supplied by the sample provider rather than from assay-based typing. Samples came from the ongoing ImmuneRACE study (first 160 participants) plus 1,254 subjects from 6 global collaborators. The material from the prospective study consisted of cDNA or gDNA derived from T cells, B-cell-depleted T cells, or PBMCs. The repertoires were made available in a free public database intended to serve as a resource for research on the immune response to SARS-CoV-2. The sample metadata nearly always contained a de-identified subject ID, COVID-19 status, age in years and sex. Deeply sampled blood TCRbeta repertoires from subjects exposed to, actively infected with, or recovered from COVID-19 were included in the dataset. Results and caveats for the whole study, not just this receptor: The quantity of clinical and demographic metadata differed by source and by participant and was supplied without curation.

Regarding this clone: The antigen it binds to is not known. Base quality data are lacking; no much larger clone is found one base away.

Whole blood was collected in K2EDTA tubes by collaborating institutions according to the institutions' own protocols. For TCRbeta analysis, collaborator samples were shipped as frozen whole blood, as isolated PBMCs, or as DNA extracted from either sample type. TCRbeta CDR3 regions were amplified from genomic DNA using the immunoSEQ Assay, a bias-controlled multiplex PCR. From the authors' description of their analysis: Nucleated cell counts per sample were estimated from amplification of reference gene primers within the assay. To quantify the absolute abundance of each unique TCRbeta CDR3 rearrangement, sequence reads were collapsed and filtered. For each sample, productive Simpson clonality was calculated as the square root of Simpson's diversity index across productive rearrangements. TCRdb mirrors the immuneACCESS table, restricted to in-frame sequences. Some clones are absent from its copies; in checked studies, under half trace to an unresolved V gene, and the reason for the others is unknown. V and J calls and clone size are as listed in that table; D and trimming were resolved from the DNA. The sample has 300,000 to 350,000 clones on record, around 90% of them singletons. Less than 2.5% of the sample lies in the top ten.

The germline V gene yields MNHEY for CDR1 and SVGAGI for CDR2. The CDR3 covers 13 residues, taking in both the cysteine and the phenylalanine. Only the CDR3 portion is preserved as DNA: 39 bases, with reading frame beginning at the first base. V and J are truncated by 5 bases and 5 bases respectively, leaving an intervening sequence of 12 bases. The rearrangement joined TRBV6-5 to TRBJ1-1, with the D gene not confidently named. The TCR comes from a man between 18 and 29 years old with active or convalescent COVID-19. The sequenced sample consisted of peripheral blood. The base sequence is TGTGCCAGCAGTCCGCAGTGGAGTACTGAAGCTTTCTTT. This codes for CASSPQWSTEAFF.